This TCR beta chain was sequenced during a study of cytomegalovirus exposure and HLA in healthy donors. About the study: The Caucasian-associated ancestry cluster contained approximately 81% of the approximately 430 genotyped donors. Study-level points and caveats: A later look showed TCR association rates differing by HLA locus, highest for DRB1 and lowest for HLA-C. When analyzed later, a missense DCLRE1C variant was found to be linked to TCR beta V- and J-gene trimming.

V was shortened by 1 base and J by 9 bases, with 16 bases between the two germline ends. Germline V CDR1 and CDR2: SGHVS, FQNEAQ. This CDR3 comprises 15 residues. Of note for this clone: Its antigen is undetermined.

The PCR employed 60 Vbeta primers together with 13 Jbeta primers. Sequenced by immunoSEQ multiplex PCR; TCRdb stores in-frame clones only, minus some. The sample includes approximately 240,000 clones, around 88% of them seen just once. This chain joins TRBV7-8 and TRBJ2-4; tentatively, D is TRBD2 (5 bases). The sequence was obtained from a woman aged 18-35 years in good health and CMV-seronegative. The sequencing sample was made of PBMCs. The CDR3 spells CASSLGAGGPRIQYF. The CDR3 DNA sequence: TGTGCCAGCAGCTTAGGGGCAGGAGGCCCCCGCATTCAGTACTTC. Based on the CDR3 plus reference TRBV7-8 and TRBJ2-4, the full variable domain is GAGVSQSPRYKVAKRGQDVALRCDPISGHVSLFWYQQALGQGPEFLTYFQNEAQLDKSGLPSDRFFAERPEGSVSTLKIQRTQQEDSAVYLCASSLGAGGPRIQYFGAGTRLSVL.